The present T cell receptor (beta chain) was sequenced within a study of T cells in Graves' hyperthyroidism and ophthalmopathy. Researchers barred patients who had uncontrolled infection, other autoimmune disease, pregnancy or lactation. Together with thyroid ultrasound, orbital computed tomography, serum thyroxine and TRAb, clinical symptoms were used for diagnoses. The sample of blood was obtained at first hyperthyroidism diagnosis (before any ophthalmopathy symptoms). TCR beta CDR3 sequences were amplified from RNA transcripts. The HTBI primer set drove a first-round RT-PCR of the TCR CDR3. TCRdb fed the multiplex PCR reads into MiXCR, producing one record per CDR3 protein. The sample has hundreds of thousands of distinct CDR3 sequences; approximately 14% are singletons. Germline V gene lookup returns CDR1 MNHEY and CDR2 SVGEGT. Unmatched junction bases numbered 7, after V lost 5 bases and J lost 0 bases. CDR3 length: 15 residues.

Study-level findings and limits: Ophthalmopathy cases were set apart from stable hyperthyroidism by a 13 V-J model.

This clonotype was counted many times. Its specificity is unknown. Material for sequencing was blood. V is TRBV6-2 or TRBV6-3 and J is TRBJ2-7, with TRBD1 matching 7 bases. This clonotype originated in a woman in her 30s with Graves' hyperthyroidism that later progressed to Graves' ophthalmopathy. For the CDR3, the DNA is TGTGCCAGCAGTATTAACAGGGACAGCTCCTACGAGCAGTACTTC. This gives the protein CASSINRDSSYEQYF.